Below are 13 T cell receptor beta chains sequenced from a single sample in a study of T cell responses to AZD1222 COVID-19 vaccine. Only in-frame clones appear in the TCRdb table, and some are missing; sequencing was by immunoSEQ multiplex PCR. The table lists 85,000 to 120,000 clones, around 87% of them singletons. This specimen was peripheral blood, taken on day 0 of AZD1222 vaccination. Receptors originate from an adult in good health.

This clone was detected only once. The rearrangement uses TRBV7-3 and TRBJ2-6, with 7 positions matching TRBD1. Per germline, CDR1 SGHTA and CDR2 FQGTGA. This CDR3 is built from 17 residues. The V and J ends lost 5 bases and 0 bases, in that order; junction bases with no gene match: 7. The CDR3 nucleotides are TGTGCCAGCAGCAGGACAGGAAAAGCCTCTGGGGCCAACGTCCTGACTTTC. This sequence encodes CASSRTGKASGANVLTF.

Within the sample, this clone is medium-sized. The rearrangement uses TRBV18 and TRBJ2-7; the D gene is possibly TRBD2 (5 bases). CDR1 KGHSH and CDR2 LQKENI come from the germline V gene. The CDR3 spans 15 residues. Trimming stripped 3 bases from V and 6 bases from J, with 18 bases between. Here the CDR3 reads CASSPGSTSGGEQYF. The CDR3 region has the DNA TGTGCCAGCTCACCCGGGTCCACTTCCGGAGGCGAGCAGTACTTC.

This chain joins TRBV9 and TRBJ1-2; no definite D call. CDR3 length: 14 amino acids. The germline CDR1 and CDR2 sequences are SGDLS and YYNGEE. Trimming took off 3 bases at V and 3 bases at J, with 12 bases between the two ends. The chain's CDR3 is CASSGGNGDYGYTF. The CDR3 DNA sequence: TGTGCCAGCAGCGGTGGGAACGGGGACTATGGCTACACCTTC.

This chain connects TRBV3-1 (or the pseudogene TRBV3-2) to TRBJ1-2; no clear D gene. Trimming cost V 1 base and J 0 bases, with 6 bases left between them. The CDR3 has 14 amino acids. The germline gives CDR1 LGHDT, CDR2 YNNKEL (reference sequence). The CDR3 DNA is TGTGCCAGCAGCCAAGGGTACACTAACTATGGCTACACCTTC. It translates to CASSQGYTNYGYTF.

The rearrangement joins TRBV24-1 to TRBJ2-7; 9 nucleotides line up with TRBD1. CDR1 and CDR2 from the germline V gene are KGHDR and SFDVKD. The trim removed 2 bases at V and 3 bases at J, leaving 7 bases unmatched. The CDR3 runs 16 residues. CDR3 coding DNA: TGTGCCACCAGTGATTCGTCCGGGACAGGGTTCTACGAGCAGTACTTC. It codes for CATSDSSGTGFYEQYF.

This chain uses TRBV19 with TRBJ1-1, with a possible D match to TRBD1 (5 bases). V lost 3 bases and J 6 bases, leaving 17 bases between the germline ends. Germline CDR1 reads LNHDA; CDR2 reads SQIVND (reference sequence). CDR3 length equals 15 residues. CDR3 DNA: TGTGCCAGTAGTATCGTATTATTGGACACAGCTGAAGCTTTCTTT. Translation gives CASSIVLLDTAEAFF.

DNA of the CDR3: TGTGCCAGCAGCTCCCAGGACCTAACTAATGAAAAACTGTTTTTT. The encoded protein is CASSSQDLTNEKLFF. This chain joins TRBV7-2 and TRBJ1-4; D not resolved. CDR3 length: 15 residues. Germline CDR1 reads SGHTA; CDR2 reads FQGNSA. V was cut by 4 bases and J by 1 base, with 10 bases left in between.

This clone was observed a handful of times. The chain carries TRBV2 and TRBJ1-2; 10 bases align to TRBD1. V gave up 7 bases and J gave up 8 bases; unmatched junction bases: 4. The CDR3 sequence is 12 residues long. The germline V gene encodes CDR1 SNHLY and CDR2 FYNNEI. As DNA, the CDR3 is TGTGCCAGCACAGGGACAGGGGTCGGCTACACCTTC. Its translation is CASTGTGVGYTF.

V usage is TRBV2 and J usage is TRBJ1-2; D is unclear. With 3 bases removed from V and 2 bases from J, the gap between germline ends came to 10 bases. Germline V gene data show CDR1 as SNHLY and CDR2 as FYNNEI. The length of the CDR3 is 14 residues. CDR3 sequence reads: CASSDLRGNYGYTF. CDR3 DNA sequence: TGTGCCAGCAGTGATTTGCGGGGAAACTATGGCTACACCTTC.

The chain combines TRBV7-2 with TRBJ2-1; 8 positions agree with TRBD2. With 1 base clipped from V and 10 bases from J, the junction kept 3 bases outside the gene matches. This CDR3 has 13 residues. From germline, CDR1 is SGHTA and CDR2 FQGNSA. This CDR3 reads CASSLGTSWEQFF. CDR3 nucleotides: TGTGCCAGCAGCTTAGGGACTAGCTGGGAGCAGTTCTTC. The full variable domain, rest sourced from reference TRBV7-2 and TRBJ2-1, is GAGVSQSPSNKVTEKGKDVELRCDPISGHTALYWYRQSLGQGLEFLIYFQGNSAPDKSGLPSDRFSAERTGGSVSTLTIQRTQQEDSAVYLCASSLGTSWEQFFGPGTRLTVL.

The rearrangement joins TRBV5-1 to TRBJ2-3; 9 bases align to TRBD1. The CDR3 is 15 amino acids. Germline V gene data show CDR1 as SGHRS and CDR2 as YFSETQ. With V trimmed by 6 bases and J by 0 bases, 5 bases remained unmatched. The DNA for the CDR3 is TGCGCCAGCATGGGACAGGGTACTAGCACAGATACGCAGTATTTT. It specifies CASMGQGTSTDTQYF.

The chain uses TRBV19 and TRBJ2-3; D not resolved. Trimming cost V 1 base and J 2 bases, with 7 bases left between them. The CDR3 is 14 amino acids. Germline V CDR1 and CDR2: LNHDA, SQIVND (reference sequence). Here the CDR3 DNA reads TGTGCCAGTAGTATAGGGTTAGACACAGATACGCAGTATTTT. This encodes CASSIGLDTDTQYF. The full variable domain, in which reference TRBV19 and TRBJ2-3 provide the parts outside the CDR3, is DGGITQSPKYLFRKEGQNVTLSCEQNLNHDAMYWYRQDPGQGLRLIYYSQIVNDFQKGDIAEGYSVSREKKESFPLTVTSAQKNPTAFYLCASSIGLDTDTQYFGPGTRLTVL.

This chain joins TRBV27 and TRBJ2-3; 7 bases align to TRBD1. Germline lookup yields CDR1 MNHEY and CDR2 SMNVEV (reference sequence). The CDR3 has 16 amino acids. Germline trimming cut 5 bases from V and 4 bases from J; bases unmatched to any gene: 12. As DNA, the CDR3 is TGTGCCAGCAGTCCGGGACAGAGGCTGGGTGCAGATACGCAGTATTTT. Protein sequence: CASSPGQRLGADTQYF.